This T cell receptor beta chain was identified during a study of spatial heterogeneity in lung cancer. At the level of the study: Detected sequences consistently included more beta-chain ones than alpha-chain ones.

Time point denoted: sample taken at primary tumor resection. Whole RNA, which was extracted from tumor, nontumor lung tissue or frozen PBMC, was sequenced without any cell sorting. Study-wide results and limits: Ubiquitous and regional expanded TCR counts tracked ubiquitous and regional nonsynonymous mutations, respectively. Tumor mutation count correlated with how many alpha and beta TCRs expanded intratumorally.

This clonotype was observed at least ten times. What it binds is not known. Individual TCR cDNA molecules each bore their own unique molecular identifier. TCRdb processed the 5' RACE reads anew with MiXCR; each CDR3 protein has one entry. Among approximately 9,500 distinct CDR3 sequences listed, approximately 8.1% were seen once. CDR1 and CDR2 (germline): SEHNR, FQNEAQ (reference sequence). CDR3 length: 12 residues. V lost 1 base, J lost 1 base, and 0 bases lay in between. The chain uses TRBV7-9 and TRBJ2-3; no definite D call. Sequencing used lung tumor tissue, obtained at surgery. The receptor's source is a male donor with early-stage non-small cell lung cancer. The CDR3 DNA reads TGTGCCAGCAGCTTAGGCACAGATACGCAGTATTTT. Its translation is CASSLGTDTQYF. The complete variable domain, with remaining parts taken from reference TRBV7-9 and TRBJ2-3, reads DTGVSQNPRHKITKRGQNVTFRCDPISEHNRLYWYRQTLGQGPEFLTYFQNEAQLEKSRLLSDRFSAERPKGSFSTLEIQRTEQGDSAMYLCASSLGTDTQYFGPGTRLTVL.